This T cell receptor beta chain came from a study of T cells in Graves' hyperthyroidism and ophthalmopathy (dated by TCRdb to the late 2010s). Regarding the complete study: Peripheral blood was collected at initial diagnosis, before any treatment. The 75 to 100 discovery patients were divided at random into training and test sets in a 7:3 ratio. After sampling, hyperthyroidism patients received methimazole starting at 30 mg daily, and ophthalmopathy patients received high-dose intravenous methylprednisolone. To identify TCR V-J signatures that set the groups apart, the researchers used a discovery cohort of 100 patients, made up of 40 to 45 with Graves' ophthalmopathy and 57 with stable Graves' hyperthyroidism. An independent validation cohort of around 20 hyperthyroidism patients and roughly 16 patients who later progressed to ophthalmopathy tested prospective prediction of ophthalmopathy. The paper describes TCR Vbeta CDR3 sequencing of around 140 peripheral blood samples, made up of about 40 ophthalmopathy patients, around 78 hyperthyroidism patients and 17 progressor patients. In roughly six Graves' hyperthyroidism patients, the study also compared T-cell repertoires from thyroid tissue with T-cell repertoires from blood.

Overall study results and their limits: Ophthalmopathy was separated from stable hyperthyroidism by a 13 V-J signature model, with approximately 86% sensitivity and approximately 84% specificity obtained in cross-validation and 80%/75% obtained in testing. Sample size was not statistically predetermined, and investigators were not blinded to group allocation. In validation, progression to ophthalmopathy was predicted by the model with more than 65% sensitivity and just over 72% specificity, a median of about 6.8 months before onset. Most expanded thyroid clonotypes (frequency above 0.001) were also detected in blood, a finding suggesting that blood repertoires may reflect thyroid immune responses.

Stable Graves' hyperthyroidism was defined as the absence of progression to ophthalmopathy over 18 months of follow-up. Hyperthyroidism patients were newly diagnosed, had a disease duration of under 2 months, and were aged 18 to 65 years. The study excluded patients with uncontrolled infections, other autoimmune diseases, pregnancy or lactation. Diagnoses were based on clinical symptoms, serum thyroxine and TRAb, thyroid ultrasound and orbital computed tomography. PBMCs were isolated from 10 ml of fresh peripheral blood by Ficoll-Paque density gradient centrifugation. Total RNA was extracted with Trizol reagent, and quality was checked on an Agilent 2100 Bioanalyzer. The TCR beta CDR3 regions were amplified from the RNA transcripts. For the first round of RT-PCR on the TCR CDR3, the HTBI primer set was used together with the Qiagen OneStep RT-PCR kit. Libraries were constructed in a second round of multiplex PCR, after which size selection and purification were carried out. The libraries were sequenced on an Illumina HiSeq2000 using paired-end 100 bp reads. The published analysis was carried out like this. SOAPnuke was used to process the raw data, throwing out any read that contained adapters or uncalled bases, had a mean Phred below 15, or lacked an exact constant-primer or identifier match. High-quality paired reads were merged using COPE v1.2.5, and each unique nucleotide sequence was defined as a clonotype. MiTCR v1.1 was used to align clonotypes to the IMGT TRBV, TRBD and TRBJ reference segments. Only V-J combinations with frequency above 0.0001, covering about 99% of repertoires, were analysed. A TCS score was defined as the ratio between F50 (clonal expansion) and ExV (chaos), using BLOSUM62-based TCRdist between CDR3 peptides within each V-J. Welch's t-statistics and random forest reduced roughly 530 V-J features to 10 to 15, which were used in a naive Bayes classifier (R e1071). The public sequencing data were trimmed at Q25 with fastp and processed into clonotypes with MiXCR by TCRdb, which kept only in-frame beta chains. Identical CDR3 proteins give one entry, which carries the most common genes and DNA. TCRdb's processing, not the authors' own work, is the source of the V and J calls. This sample is represented by roughly 660,000 distinct CDR3 sequences; roughly 17% of them were singletons. The ten most abundant clones make up less than 20% of the sample.

At least ten counts were recorded for this clonotype. Its antigen is unknown. The sample holds no much larger clone one base away, and base qualities are not on file. The source is a man aged 50-60 years with Graves' hyperthyroidism. Sequencing was done on a sample of blood.

The CDR3 protein: CASSIFGTSSYNEQFF. The base sequence is TGTGCCAGCAGCATCTTCGGGACTAGCTCCTACAATGAGCAGTTCTTC. This chain is built from TRBV7-3 and TRBJ2-1; 8 of the junction bases match TRBD2. V ends up 5 bases short and J 0 bases short, with an unmatched junction base count of 6. From the cysteine through the phenylalanine, the CDR3 covers 16 amino acids. CDR3 DNA only is kept here, 48 bases in frame from base 1. CDR1 and CDR2, looked up from the germline V gene, are SGHTA and FQGTGA.